The subject of this entry is one T cell receptor beta chain. The sample comes from a study of blood T cell repertoires in COVID-19. Whole-study context: The United States, Italy and Spain were the sources of the acute and convalescent COVID-19 samples.

The V end lost 0 bases, the J end lost 7 bases, and 8 bases lay between the germline ends. The CDR3 length is 13 residues. The germline gives CDR1 SGHTA, CDR2 FQGNSA. Data came from immunoSEQ multiplex PCR; TCRdb stores just in-frame clones and leaves some out. This repertoire shows roughly 80,000 clones, 76% found once; its top ten account for about 15%. Sequencing used peripheral blood. The sequence was obtained from a man between 65 and 80 years old with active or convalescent COVID-19. The V gene is TRBV7-2, the J gene TRBJ2-3; D unresolved. This CDR3 reads CASSLAGLNTQYF. For the CDR3, the DNA is TGTGCCAGCAGCTTAGCGGGCCTGAATACGCAGTATTTT.